The 19 T cell receptor beta chains given below trace back to one sample, sequenced in a study of shared clonotypes between healthy human individuals. Here immunoSEQ multiplex PCR was the method, and the copy in TCRdb shows in-frame clones only, minus some. The sample has approximately 740,000 clones; around 74% are singletons. The specimen was memory CD4+ T cells sorted from blood. The subset is: CD45RA-negative fraction. Receptors originate from a young woman in good health.

V gene TRBV28 combines with J gene TRBJ2-7; 7 bases agree with TRBD2. The CDR3 loop spans 14 amino acids. Unmatched junction bases numbered 9, after V lost 6 bases and J lost 4 bases. Germline V gives CDR1 MDHEN, CDR2 SYDVKM. The CDR3 protein is CASRREGGKYEQYF. Here the CDR3 DNA reads TGTGCCAGCAGGCGCGAGGGAGGGAAATACGAGCAGTACTTC.

This chain connects TRBV7-2 to TRBJ1-5; 9 bases are a match to TRBD1. CDR3 size: 15 residues. The germline V gene has CDR1 SGHTA and CDR2 FQGNSA. Losses at the gene ends were 1 base for V and 6 bases for J; bases not matched to a gene: 4. CDR3 DNA sequence: TGTGCCAGCAGCTTAGGTGGGACAGGGAGTCAGCCCCAGCATTTT. Translating gives CASSLGGTGSQPQHF.

This chain links TRBV28 with TRBJ1-2; tentatively, D is TRBD1 (5 bases). Trimming left V 6 bases short and J 5 bases short, with 19 bases between. The CDR3 extends over 15 amino acids. Germline V gene data show CDR1 as MDHEN and CDR2 as SYDVKM. CDR3 amino acids: CASSLRPVGAYGYTF. The CDR3 coding sequence is TGTGCCAGCAGCCTCAGACCCGTCGGGGCGTATGGCTACACCTTC.

The rearrangement links TRBV4-1 to TRBJ2-5, with D unclear. The CDR3 is made up of 13 amino acids. The V end was cut by 4 bases, the J end by 1 base, with 7 bases between. Germline V lookup: CDR1 MGHRA, CDR2 YSYEKL. CDR3 sequence: CASSPPLQETQYF. CDR3 coding DNA: TGCGCCAGCAGCCCCCCCCTCCAAGAGACCCAGTACTTC.

This clone was seen only once. At the DNA level, this CDR3 is encoded by other sequences in the same sample as well. The chain combines TRBV14 with TRBJ1-3, with no clear D. CDR1 and CDR2 (germline): SGHDN, FVKESK. Trimming removed 4 bases from V and 4 bases from J, with 5 bases in between. The CDR3 covers 12 residues. The CDR3, as DNA: TGTGCCAGCAGCCCCCAGGGAAACACCATATATTTT. Amino acids: CASSPQGNTIYF. The full variable domain, in which reference TRBV14 and TRBJ1-3 provide the parts outside the CDR3, is EAGVTQFPSHSVIEKGQTVTLRCDPISGHDNLYWYRRVMGKEIKFLLHFVKESKQDESGMPNNRFLAERTGGTYSTLKVQPAELEDSGVYFCASSPQGNTIYFGEGSWLTVV.

The rearrangement uses TRBV7-9 and TRBJ2-7, with 10 bases lining up with TRBD1. J lost 7 bases, V lost 9 bases, and 12 bases had no gene match. Per germline, CDR1 SEHNR and CDR2 FQNEAQ (reference sequence). There are 14 residues in the CDR3. Written as DNA, the CDR3 is TGTGCCAGAGACCGGGACAGGGGACTAGGTGAGCAGTACTTC. Its protein is CARDRDRGLGEQYF.

The V gene is TRBV28, the J gene TRBJ1-1, with unresolved D. Per the germline V gene, CDR1 is MDHEN and CDR2 is SYDVKM. V was clipped by 5 bases and J by 1 base, with 8 bases between them. CDR3 length: 13 amino acids. The CDR3 nucleotides are TGTGCCAGCAGTCGTAAGGGGAACACTGAAGCTTTCTTT. Its translation: CASSRKGNTEAFF.

The chain recombines TRBV5-1 with TRBJ1-3; a weak D match, TRBD1 (5 bases). CDR3 length equals 16 residues. Trimming cost V 0 bases and J 4 bases, with 14 bases left between them. Germline V gene data show CDR1 as SGHRS and CDR2 as YFSETQ. In DNA, the CDR3 is TGCGCCAGCAGCTTGGATGGGACCGCGGGAGGAAACACCATATATTTT. It translates to CASSLDGTAGGNTIYF. Complete variable domain (other parts from reference TRBV5-1 and TRBJ1-3): KAGVTQTPRYLIKTRGQQVTLSCSPISGHRSVSWYQQTPGQGLQFLFEYFSETQRNKGNFPGRFSGRQFSNSRSEMNVSTLELGDSALYLCASSLDGTAGGNTIYFGEGSWLTVV.

In this sample, this clone turned up a few times. The CDR3 is CASSASGAISYEQYF. The CDR3 region has the DNA TGTGCCAGCAGCGCCAGCGGGGCAATCTCCTACGAGCAGTACTTC. The gene calls are TRBV7-8 and TRBJ2-7; TRBD2 agrees at 7 bases. The junction had 7 bases not matched to a gene; V was cut back by 5 bases and J by 0 bases. Germline V CDR1 and CDR2: SGHVS, FQNEAQ. CDR3 length: 15 residues. Combining the CDR3 with reference TRBV7-8 and TRBJ2-7 gives the whole variable domain GAGVSQSPRYKVAKRGQDVALRCDPISGHVSLFWYQQALGQGPEFLTYFQNEAQLDKSGLPSDRFFAERPEGSVSTLKIQRTQQEDSAVYLCASSASGAISYEQYFGPGTRLTVT.

In this sample, this clone turned up many times. The chain recombines TRBV7-8 with TRBJ2-7; 8 bases agree with TRBD2. J gave up 0 bases and V 1 base, and 8 bases lay outside the gene matches. Germline V gene data show CDR1 as SGHVS and CDR2 as FQNEAQ. This CDR3 contains 17 residues. The CDR3 DNA sequence: TGTGCCAGCAGCTTAGTACTTAGCGGGATTAGCTCCTACGAGCAGTACTTC. Translating it yields CASSLVLSGISSYEQYF.

J is TRBJ1-1 and V is TRBV11-3; TRBD1 might be the D (5 bases). CDR1 SGHNT and CDR2 YENEEA come from the germline V gene. The CDR3 runs to 14 residues. The V end was cut by 1 base, the J end by 1 base, with 7 bases between. CDR3 nucleotide sequence: TGTGCCAGCAGCTTAGCCGGACAGAACACTGAAGCTTTCTTT. This codes for CASSLAGQNTEAFF.

J is TRBJ2-7 and V is TRBV5-5, with D possibly matching TRBD1 (7 bases). The CDR3 length is 18 residues. With 4 bases removed from V and 4 bases from J, the gap between germline ends came to 27 bases. The germline V gene encodes CDR1 SGHKS and CDR2 YYEKEE (reference sequence). The DNA of the CDR3 is TGTGCCAGCAGCCAACGAGGGACAGCCGGGACTTTTAGTTACGAGCAGTACTTC. It translates to CASSQRGTAGTFSYEQYF.

This chain connects TRBV11-2 to TRBJ2-7; tentatively, D is TRBD1 (5 bases). V was cut by 5 bases and J by 6 bases, with 14 bases left in between. The CDR3 is 13 amino acids. CDR1 and CDR2 from the germline V gene are SGHAT and FQNNGV. The CDR3 coding sequence is TGTGCCAGCAGCCGGGTGACAGTAGGCGAGCAGTACTTC. Its translation: CASSRVTVGEQYF.

This clone was detected many times. This chain connects TRBV5-1 to TRBJ2-7, with D possibly TRBD1 on 5 matching bases. This CDR3 comprises 15 residues. Looked up from germline, CDR1 is SGHRS and CDR2 is YFSETQ. Deletions cut 4 bases from V and 3 bases from J, with 17 bases between. CDR3 DNA sequence: TGCGCCAGCAGCATTGGTAGGGGATTGAGCTACGAGCAGTACTTC. Protein: CASSIGRGLSYEQYF.

The J gene is TRBJ2-1, the V gene TRBV6-1; 9 nucleotides align to TRBD1. Unmatched junction bases numbered 3, after V lost 7 bases and J lost 5 bases. The germline V gene has CDR1 MNHNS and CDR2 SASEGT. The CDR3 is made up of 13 amino acids. CDR3 in amino acids: CASMRDRDNEQFF. CDR3 DNA: TGTGCCAGCATGAGGGACAGGGACAATGAGCAGTTCTTC.

Written as DNA, the CDR3 is TGCAGCGTTGATCCCGCTCGGTGGGATACGCAGTATTTT. It codes for CSVDPARWDTQYF. The chain has TRBV29-1 and TRBJ2-3; D gene uncertain. Trimming took off 3 bases at V and 6 bases at J, with 13 bases between the two ends. The CDR3 extends over 13 amino acids. The germline CDR1 and CDR2 sequences are SQVTM and ANQGSEA.

The J gene is TRBJ2-5, the V gene TRBV11-2, with a tentative D call TRBD1 (6 bases). The ends were cut back, 5 bases at V and 2 bases at J, with 12 bases in the middle. The CDR3 has 14 residues. CDR1 and CDR2 from the germline V gene are SGHAT and FQNNGV. CDR3 sequence reads: CASSRLTGQETQYF. CDR3 DNA sequence: TGTGCCAGCAGCCGGCTGACAGGTCAAGAGACCCAGTACTTC.

The V gene is TRBV27, the J gene TRBJ2-1; 8 bases are a match to TRBD2. CDR1 MNHEY and CDR2 SMNVEV come from the germline V gene (reference sequence). Losses at the gene ends were 0 bases for V and 11 bases for J; bases not matched to a gene: 15. There are 17 residues in the CDR3. The CDR3 region has the DNA TGTGCCAGCAGTTTATCGCCGAGGGCGGGAGGACGAAACCAGCAGTTCTTC. Its translation: CASSLSPRAGGRNQQFF.

This clone appeared many times. V gene TRBV5-6 combines with J gene TRBJ2-3, with 7 bases matching TRBD1. Per the germline V gene, CDR1 is SGHDT and CDR2 is YYEEEE. CDR3 length: 17 residues. V was clipped by 0 bases and J by 1 base; unmatched bases: 8. The CDR3 DNA reads as TGTGCCAGCAGCTTGGCCCCGGACAGGAGACGCACAGATACGCAGTATTTT. This codes for CASSLAPDRRRTDTQYF.